This record looks at one TCR beta chain sequence and its context. CDR3 length: 17 amino acids. The germline CDR1 and CDR2 sequences are MGHRA and YSYEKL. Trimming shortened V by 6 bases and J by 0 bases, and 18 bases separated the two germline ends. The data belong to a study of shared clonotypes between healthy human individuals. Study at large: CD4 naive and memory got three plates each, CD8 naive two, CD8 memory one.

Measured with immunoSEQ multiplex PCR; TCRdb has only the in-frame clones, and not every one. The data contain approximately 740,000 clones, under 80% of them singletons. This clonotype was sampled from a woman in her twenties or thirties in good health. The gene calls are TRBV4-1 and TRBJ1-5; D unclear. Sequenced input: memory CD4+ T cells sorted from blood. Subset here: CD45RA-negative fraction. The CDR3 region has the DNA TGCGCCAGCAGTCAAAACCCAGGATTTAATAGCAATCAGCCCCAGCATTTT. This gives the protein CASSQNPGFNSNQPQHF.